This is a list of T cell receptor beta chains from one sample in a study of blood T cell repertoires in COVID-19. TCRdb keeps only in-frame clones here, not all; method: immunoSEQ multiplex PCR. This sample has fewer than 120,000 clones; roughly four fifths occur once, and the top ten carry approximately 17%. The specimen sequenced was peripheral blood. Receptors originate from a woman aged 55-69 years with acute or convalescent COVID-19. The CDR3 runs from the conserved cysteine through the conserved F or W. D genes are given only for firm matches. Where a row states a size, it is once, few, many or the class of an expanded clone; other rows omit it.

D	size	V	J	CDR3	DNA
NA	once	TRBV7-3	TRBJ1-1	CASSSGVDDEAFF	TGTGCCAGCAGCTCAGGGGTGGACGATGAAGCTTTCTTT
NA	NA	TRBV29-1	TRBJ2-7	CSVAPSGADEQYF	TGCAGCGTTGCGCCTTCAGGGGCAGACGAGCAGTACTTC
NA	NA	TRBV9	TRBJ2-1	CASSVAGEANEQFF	TGTGCCAGCAGCGTAGCGGGGGAAGCTAATGAGCAGTTCTTC
NA	NA	TRBV7-2	TRBJ2-1	CASSLVMADNEQFF	TGTGCCAGCAGCTTAGTCATGGCCGACAATGAGCAGTTCTTC
NA	few	TRBV4-3	TRBJ2-7	CASSQVGGSYEQYF	TGCGCCAGCAGCCAAGTGGGAGGCTCCTACGAGCAGTACTTC
NA	NA	TRBV7-2	TRBJ1-3	CASSFAGENTIYF	TGTGCCAGCAGCTTTGCAGGGGAAAACACCATATATTTT
NA	NA	TRBV9	TRBJ2-1	CASSVGFSYNEQFF	TGTGCCAGCAGCGTAGGGTTCAGCTACAATGAGCAGTTCTTC
TRBD2	NA	TRBV7-3	TRBJ2-1	CASSFGGESEQFF	TGTGCCAGCAGCTTTGGGGGGGAAAGTGAGCAGTTCTTC
NA	NA	TRBV11-2	TRBJ2-2	CASLRLVGAGELFF	TGTGCCAGCCTCCGACTAGTCGGAGCCGGGGAGCTGTTTTTT
NA	NA	TRBV19	TRBJ2-1	CASSILDHYNEQFF	TGTGCCAGTAGTATACTAGACCACTACAATGAGCAGTTCTTC
NA	few	TRBV23-1	TRBJ1-2	CASSQSGHGYTF	TGCGCCAGCAGTCAATCGGGGCATGGCTACACCTTC
NA	NA	TRBV6-6	TRBJ1-5	CASSFGGNQPQHF	TGTGCCAGCAGCTTCGGCGGGAACCAGCCCCAGCATTTT
TRBD1	NA	TRBV19	TRBJ2-2	CATRQGLNTGELFF	TGTGCCACCAGACAGGGATTGAACACCGGGGAGCTGTTTTTT
TRBD2	NA	TRBV29-1	TRBJ2-5	CSVETLYGGVQETQYF	TGCAGCGTTGAGACGCTATACGGGGGGGTCCAAGAGACCCAGTACTTC
NA	NA	TRBV11-3	TRBJ2-2	CASRSEASNTGELFF	TGTGCCAGCAGGTCCGAGGCCTCGAACACCGGGGAGCTGTTTTTT